This is a list of T cell receptor beta chains from one sample in a study of OX40 agonist ivuxolimab in advanced cancers. Assay: immunoSEQ multiplex PCR; the TCRdb copy retains only in-frame clones and omits some. Altogether more than 15,000 clones are present, approximately 91% being singletons, with the ten largest covering about 72%. Sequenced here: CD4+ or CD8+ T cells sorted from blood, sampled in a trial of the OX40 agonist ivuxolimab. Receptors were obtained from an adult with an advanced solid tumor such as melanoma, head and neck, liver or kidney cancer. Each CDR3 is given with its conserved first and last residue. Fields, in order: D gene, V gene, J gene, CDR3 protein. The D gene is left open where the match is weak.

>.|TRBV21-1|TRBJ1-1
CASSKPRVDRGRDTEAFF
>.|TRBV5-6|TRBJ2-5
CASSPTGSETQYF
>TRBD2|TRBV11-2|TRBJ2-1
CASRNWSSGLDEQFF
>.|TRBV19|TRBJ2-7
CASSIFGGLNTYEQYF
>.|TRBV6-1|TRBJ2-1
CASSELSGAYNEQFF
>TRBD1|TRBV30|TRBJ2-1
CAWSPGTGEQFF
>.|TRBV5-1|TRBJ2-7
CASSLGLSGYEQYF
>.|TRBV28|TRBJ1-2
CASRFATGYYGYTF
>.|TRBV7-2|TRBJ1-3
CASSLYYLAGNTIYF
>.|TRBV29-1|TRBJ2-7
CSVEDKYEQYF
>TRBD1|TRBV19|TRBJ2-1
CASSIRQGAYNEQFF
>.|TRBV28|TRBJ1-1
CASSLMNTEAFF
>.|TRBV7-9|TRBJ2-5
CASSPGTAETQYF
>TRBD1|TRBV11-3|TRBJ2-7
CASSQGDTYEQYF
>.|TRBV19|TRBJ2-1
CASSIGGYNEQFF
>TRBD2|TRBV7-2|TRBJ2-2
CASSLSLTSGTGELFF
>.|TRBV9|TRBJ2-7
CASSVVPSYEQYF
>TRBD1|TRBV7-3|TRBJ2-2
CASSLGQGTGELFF
>.|TRBV29-1|TRBJ2-7
CSVGGQGGRYEQYF
>.|TRBV28|TRBJ2-3
CASSLASTGRADTQYF
>.|TRBV5-4|TRBJ2-7
CASSLAHDMKYEQYF
>.|TRBV5-6|TRBJ2-1
CASSLGVTGIYNEQFF
>.|TRBV18|TRBJ1-3
CASSPSQRENTIYF
>.|TRBV2|TRBJ2-7
CASKDLGGPHEQYF
>.|TRBV7-9|TRBJ1-4
CASSLDEEKLFF
>.|TRBV30|TRBJ2-7
CAWSELRGTSSYEQYF